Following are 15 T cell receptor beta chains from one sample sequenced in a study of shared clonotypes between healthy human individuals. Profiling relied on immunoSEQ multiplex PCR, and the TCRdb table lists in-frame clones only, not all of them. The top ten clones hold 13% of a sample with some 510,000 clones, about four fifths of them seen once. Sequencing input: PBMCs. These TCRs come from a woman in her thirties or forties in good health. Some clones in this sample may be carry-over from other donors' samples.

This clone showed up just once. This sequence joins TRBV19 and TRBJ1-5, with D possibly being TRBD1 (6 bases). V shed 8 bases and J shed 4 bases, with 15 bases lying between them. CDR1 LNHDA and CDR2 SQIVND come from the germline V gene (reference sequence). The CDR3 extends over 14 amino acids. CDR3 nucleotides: TGTGCCAGTCTCAGGGGCAGTGGTAATCAGCCCCAGCATTTT. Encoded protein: CASLRGSGNQPQHF.

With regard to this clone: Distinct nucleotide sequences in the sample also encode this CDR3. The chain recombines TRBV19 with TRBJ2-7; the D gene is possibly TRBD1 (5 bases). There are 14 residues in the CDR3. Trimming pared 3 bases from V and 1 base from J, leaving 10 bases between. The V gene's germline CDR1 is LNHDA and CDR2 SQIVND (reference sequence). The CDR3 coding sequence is TGTGCCAGTAGTATTCAGGGTGGGTCCTACGAGCAGTACTTC. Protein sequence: CASSIQGGSYEQYF.

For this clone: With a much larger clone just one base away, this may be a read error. The CDR3 protein is CASSVAGGLYNEQFF. CDR3 nucleotide sequence: TGTGCCAGCAGCGTAGCGGGAGGGCTCTACAATGAGCAGTTCTTC. The V call is TRBV6-1, the J call TRBJ2-1; the match to TRBD2 covers 11 bases. This CDR3 has 15 amino acids. CDR1 and CDR2 from the germline V gene are MNHNS and SASEGT. The J segment lost 3 bases and the V segment lost 6 bases, leaving 4 bases of the junction unmatched.

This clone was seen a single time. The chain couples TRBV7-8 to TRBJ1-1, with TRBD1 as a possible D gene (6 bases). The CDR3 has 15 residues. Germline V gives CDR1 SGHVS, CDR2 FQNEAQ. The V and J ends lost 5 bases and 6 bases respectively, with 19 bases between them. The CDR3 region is CASSLRSRGLAEAFF. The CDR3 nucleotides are TGTGCCAGCAGCCTACGGAGCAGGGGCCTCGCTGAAGCTTTCTTT.

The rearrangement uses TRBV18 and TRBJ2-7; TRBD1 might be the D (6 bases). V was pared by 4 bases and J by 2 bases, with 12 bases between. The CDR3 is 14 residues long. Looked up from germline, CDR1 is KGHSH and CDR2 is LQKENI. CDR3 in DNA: TGTGCCAGCTCACTCGACGGGACACCCTACGAGCAGTACTTC. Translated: CASSLDGTPYEQYF.

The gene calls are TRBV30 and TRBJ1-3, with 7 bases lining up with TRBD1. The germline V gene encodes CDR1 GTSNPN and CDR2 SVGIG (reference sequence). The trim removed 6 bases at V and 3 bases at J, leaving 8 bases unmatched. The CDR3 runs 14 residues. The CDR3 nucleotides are TGTGCCTGTCCTGACAGGGTCAATGGAAACACCATATATTTT. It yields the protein CACPDRVNGNTIYF.

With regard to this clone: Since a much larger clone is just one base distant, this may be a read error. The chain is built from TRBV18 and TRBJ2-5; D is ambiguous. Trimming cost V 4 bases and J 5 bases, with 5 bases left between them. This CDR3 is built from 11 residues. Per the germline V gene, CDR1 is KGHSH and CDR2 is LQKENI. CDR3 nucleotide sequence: TGTGCCAGCTCACTAGGGGAGACCCAGTACTTC. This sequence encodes CASSLGETQYF.

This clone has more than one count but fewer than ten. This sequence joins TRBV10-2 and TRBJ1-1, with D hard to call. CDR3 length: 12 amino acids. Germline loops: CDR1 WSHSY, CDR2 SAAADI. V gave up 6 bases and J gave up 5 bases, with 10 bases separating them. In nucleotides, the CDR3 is TGCGCCAGCAGCCTGGACCGGACTGAAGCTTTCTTT. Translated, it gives CASSLDRTEAFF.

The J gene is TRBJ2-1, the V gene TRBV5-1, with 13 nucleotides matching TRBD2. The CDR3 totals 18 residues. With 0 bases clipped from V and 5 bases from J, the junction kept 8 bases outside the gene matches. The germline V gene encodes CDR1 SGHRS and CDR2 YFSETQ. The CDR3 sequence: CASSLVMRLAGGNNEQFF. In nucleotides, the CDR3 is TGCGCCAGCAGCTTGGTAATGAGACTAGCGGGAGGAAACAATGAGCAGTTCTTC.

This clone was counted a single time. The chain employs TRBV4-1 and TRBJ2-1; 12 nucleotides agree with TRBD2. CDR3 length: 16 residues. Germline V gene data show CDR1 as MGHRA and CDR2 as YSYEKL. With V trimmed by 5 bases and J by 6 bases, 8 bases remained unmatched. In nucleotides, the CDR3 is TGCGCCAGCAGCGGGAGACTAGCGGGAGAACGCAATGAGCAGTTCTTC. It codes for CASSGRLAGERNEQFF.

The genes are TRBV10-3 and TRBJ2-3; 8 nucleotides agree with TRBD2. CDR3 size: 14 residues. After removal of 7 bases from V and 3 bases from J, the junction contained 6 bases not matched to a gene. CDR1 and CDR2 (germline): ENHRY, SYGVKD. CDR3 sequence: CAIKASGSTDTQYF. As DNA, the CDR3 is TGTGCCATCAAGGCCAGCGGGAGTACAGATACGCAGTATTTT.

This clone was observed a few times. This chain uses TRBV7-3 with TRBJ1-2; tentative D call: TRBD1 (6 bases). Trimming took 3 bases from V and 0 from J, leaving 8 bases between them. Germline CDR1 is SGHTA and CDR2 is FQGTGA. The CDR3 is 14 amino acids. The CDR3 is CASSLDRSNYGYTF. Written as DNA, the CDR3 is TGTGCCAGCAGCTTGGACAGATCTAACTATGGCTACACCTTC.

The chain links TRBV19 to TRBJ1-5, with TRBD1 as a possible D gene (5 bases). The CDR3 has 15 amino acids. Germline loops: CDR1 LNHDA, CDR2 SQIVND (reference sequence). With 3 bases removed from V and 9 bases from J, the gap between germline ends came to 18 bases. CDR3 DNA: TGTGCCAGTAGTATGGGCAGACAGTCAGCCCGGCCCCAGCATTTT. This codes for CASSMGRQSARPQHF.

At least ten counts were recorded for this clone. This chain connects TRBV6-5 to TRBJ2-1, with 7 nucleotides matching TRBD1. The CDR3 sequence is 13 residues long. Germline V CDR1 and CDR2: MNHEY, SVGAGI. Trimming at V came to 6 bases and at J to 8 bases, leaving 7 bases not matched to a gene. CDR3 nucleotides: TGTGCCAGCAGCCCTAGACAGGGCCATGAGCAGTTCTTC. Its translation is CASSPRQGHEQFF.

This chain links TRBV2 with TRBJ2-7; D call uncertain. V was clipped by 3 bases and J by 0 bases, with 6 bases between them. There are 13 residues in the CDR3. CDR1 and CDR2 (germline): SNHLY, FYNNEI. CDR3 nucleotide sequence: TGTGCCAGCAGTGATGCCACCTCCTACGAGCAGTACTTC. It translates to CASSDATSYEQYF. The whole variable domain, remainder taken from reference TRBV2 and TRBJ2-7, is EPEVTQTPSHQVTQMGQEVILRCVPISNHLYFYWYRQILGQKVEFLVSFYNNEISEKSEIFDDQFSVERPDGSNFTLKIRSTKLEDSAMYFCASSDATSYEQYFGPGTRLTVT.